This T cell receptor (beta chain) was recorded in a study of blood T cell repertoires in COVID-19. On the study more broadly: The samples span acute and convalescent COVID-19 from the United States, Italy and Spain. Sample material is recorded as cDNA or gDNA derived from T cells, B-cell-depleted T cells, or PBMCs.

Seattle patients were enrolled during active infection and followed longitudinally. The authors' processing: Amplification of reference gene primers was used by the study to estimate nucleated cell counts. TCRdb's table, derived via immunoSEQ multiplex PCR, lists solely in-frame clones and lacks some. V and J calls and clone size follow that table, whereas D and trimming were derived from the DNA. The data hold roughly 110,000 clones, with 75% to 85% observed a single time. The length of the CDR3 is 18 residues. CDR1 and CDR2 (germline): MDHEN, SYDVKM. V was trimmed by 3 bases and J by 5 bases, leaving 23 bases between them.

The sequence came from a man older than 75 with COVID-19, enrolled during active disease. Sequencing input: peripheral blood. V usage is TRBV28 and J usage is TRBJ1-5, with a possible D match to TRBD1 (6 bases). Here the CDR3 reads CASSFSFWDTKDDQPQHF. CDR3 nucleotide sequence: TGTGCCAGCAGTTTCTCATTTTGGGACACCAAGGATGATCAGCCCCAGCATTTT.